This passage covers 15 T cell receptor beta chains from one sample sequenced in a study of blood T cell repertoires in COVID-19 (TCRdb year 2020). Libraries came from the immunoSEQ multiplex PCR assay. TCRdb mirrors the immuneACCESS table, restricted to in-frame sequences. Some clones are absent from its copies; in checked studies, under half trace to an unresolved V gene, and the reason for the others is unknown. This sample is represented by approximately 100,000 clones; roughly 81% of them were singletons. About 10% of the sample is held by the ten biggest clonotypes. The sequenced material came from peripheral blood. The receptors shown here come from a human donor in a cohort sampled during active COVID-19.

The CDR3 DNA is TGTGCCAGCAGCCCCGGAGGGGAAGACTATGGCTACACCTTC. As protein: CASSPGGEDYGYTF. This chain connects TRBV7-3 to TRBJ1-2; weak D call: TRBD1 (5 bases). The CDR3 runs 14 residues. The V gene's germline CDR1 is SGHTA and CDR2 FQGTGA. Trimming stripped 5 bases from V and 3 bases from J, with 13 bases between.

The V call is TRBV7-9, the J call TRBJ2-1; 9 nucleotides align to TRBD2. Germline V gene sequence: CDR1 SEHNR, CDR2 FQNEAQ (reference sequence). CDR3 length: 16 amino acids. The V segment lost 4 bases and the J segment 2 bases; nucleotides outside the gene matches: 6. CDR3 DNA sequence: TGTGCCAGCAGCTCATCGGCTAGCGGGACCTACAATGAGCAGTTCTTC. This translates into CASSSSASGTYNEQFF.

This rearrangement joins TRBV19 to TRBJ1-2; TRBD1 matches 8 bases. Germline loops: CDR1 LNHDA, CDR2 SQIVND (reference sequence). This CDR3 contains 20 residues. The junction had 28 bases not matched to a gene; V was cut back by 7 bases and J by 6 bases. The CDR3 is CASMHAAGGSEVKIANGYTF. The CDR3 DNA is TGTGCCAGTATGCATGCGGCAGGGGGCAGCGAAGTCAAAATTGCGAATGGCTACACCTTC.

The V call is TRBV9, the J call TRBJ1-2; 7 bases match TRBD1. The J segment lost 7 bases and the V segment lost 3 bases, leaving 12 bases of the junction unmatched. This CDR3 has 15 residues. Per the germline V gene, CDR1 is SGDLS and CDR2 is YYNGEE. The CDR3 region has the DNA TGTGCCAGCAGCGGAAGGGACAGCGTGCTAGGTGGCTACACCTTC. This encodes CASSGRDSVLGGYTF.

V gene TRBV5-1 combines with J gene TRBJ2-3; D is ambiguous. From germline, CDR1 is SGHRS and CDR2 YFSETQ. The V end was cut by 4 bases, the J end by 4 bases, with 7 bases between. This CDR3 has 12 residues. In DNA, the CDR3 is TGCGCCAGCAGCCTATCTGCAGATACGCAGTATTTT. This codes for CASSLSADTQYF.

V and J are TRBV5-1 and TRBJ1-2; maybe TRBD1 (5 bases). The CDR3 totals 13 residues. CDR1 SGHRS and CDR2 YFSETQ come from the germline V gene. V lost 4 bases and J 6 bases, leaving 13 bases between the germline ends. The CDR3 DNA follows: TGCGCCAGCAGCGAAAGTGGGGGGAATGGCTACACCTTC. It yields the protein CASSESGGNGYTF.

V usage is TRBV29-1 and J usage is TRBJ2-7; maybe TRBD1 (5 bases). The V and J ends lost 3 bases and 2 bases respectively, with 11 bases between them. CDR1 and CDR2 (germline): SQVTM, ANQGSEA. This CDR3 contains 13 residues. CDR3 sequence reads: CSVDGDSTYEQYF. CDR3 nucleotides: TGCAGCGTTGACGGCGACAGCACCTACGAGCAGTACTTC.

This chain uses TRBV2 with TRBJ2-3, with 10 bases matching TRBD2. This CDR3 has 14 residues. Germline values: CDR1 SNHLY, CDR2 FYNNEI. The junction had 7 bases not matched to a gene; V was cut back by 7 bases and J by 6 bases. In DNA, the CDR3 is TGTGCCAGCACCTTAGCGGGAGGTCGGGATACGCAGTATTTT. This gives the protein CASTLAGGRDTQYF. The whole variable domain, filled in from reference TRBV2 and TRBJ2-3, reads EPEVTQTPSHQVTQMGQEVILRCVPISNHLYFYWYRQILGQKVEFLVSFYNNEISEKSEIFDDQFSVERPDGSNFTLKIRSTKLEDSAMYFCASTLAGGRDTQYFGPGTRLTVL.

Ten or more counts support this clone. This rearrangement joins TRBV7-9 to TRBJ2-3; 8 nucleotides match TRBD2. CDR3 size: 14 residues. J was trimmed by 4 bases and V by 6 bases; bases with no gene match: 6. Germline CDR1 and CDR2: SEHNR and FQNEAQ (reference sequence). CDR3 sequence reads: CASRLAEGSDTQYF. The CDR3 region has the DNA TGTGCCAGCAGACTAGCGGAGGGATCAGATACGCAGTATTTT.

The chain carries TRBV11-2 and TRBJ1-2, with D unresolved. Per germline, CDR1 SGHAT and CDR2 FQNNGV. Deletions cut 6 bases from V and 7 bases from J, with 24 bases between. CDR3 length: 16 amino acids. The CDR3 protein is CASRLITAPRRFGYTF. The CDR3 nucleotides read TGTGCCAGCAGACTAATTACAGCCCCACGGAGGTTTGGCTACACCTTC.

The V and J genes are TRBV5-1 and TRBJ1-1, with unresolved D. CDR1 and CDR2 from the germline V gene are SGHRS and YFSETQ. The length of the CDR3 is 14 residues. V lost 2 bases and J lost 7, with 15 bases in between. The CDR3 loop is CASSFGEGGLEAFF. CDR3 nucleotide sequence: TGCGCCAGCAGCTTCGGGGAGGGCGGGCTTGAAGCTTTCTTT.

The chain joins TRBV18 to TRBJ1-2, with 7 positions matching TRBD1. The germline CDR1 and CDR2 sequences are KGHSH and LQKENI. The CDR3 totals 17 residues. Trimming at V came to 0 bases and at J to 2 bases, leaving 9 bases not matched to a gene. The CDR3 nucleotides read TGTGCCAGCTCACCACCGCCTTACAGGGGCGAGAACTATGGCTACACCTTC. It specifies CASSPPPYRGENYGYTF. The complete variable domain, with remaining parts taken from reference TRBV18 and TRBJ1-2, reads NAGVMQNPRHLVRRRGQEARLRCSPMKGHSHVYWYRQLPEEGLKFMVYLQKENIIDESGMPKERFSAEFPKEGPSILRIQQVVRGDSAAYFCASSPPPYRGENYGYTFGSGTRLTVV.

There are a few counts of this clone. The V gene is TRBV29-1, the J gene TRBJ2-2; weak D call: TRBD2 (6 bases). Germline CDR1 reads SQVTM; CDR2 reads ANQGSEA. This CDR3 has 16 residues. V shed 3 bases and J shed 0 bases, with 14 bases lying between them. CDR3 sequence reads: CSVDRGIAANTGELFF. The DNA for the CDR3 is TGCAGCGTTGATCGAGGCATAGCGGCGAACACCGGGGAGCTGTTTTTT.

J is TRBJ2-4 and V is TRBV4-1, with 10 bases that match TRBD1. Germline CDR1 is MGHRA and CDR2 is YSYEKL. This CDR3 contains 18 residues. V was pared by 3 bases and J by 0 bases, with 8 bases of the junction left unmatched. The CDR3 reads CASSHRGTGAVAKNIQYF. In nucleotides, the CDR3 is TGCGCCAGCAGCCACCGGGGGACAGGGGCCGTAGCCAAAAACATTCAGTACTTC.

The sample holds one count of this clone. V gene TRBV4-1 combines with J gene TRBJ2-7; TRBD2 aligns across 8 bases. V lost 0 bases to trimming and J lost 0 bases; unmatched junction nucleotides: 7. Looked up from germline, CDR1 is MGHRA and CDR2 is YSYEKL. The CDR3 contains 17 residues. In DNA form, the CDR3 reads TGCGCCAGCAGCCAAGATCTGCAGCGGGGGTACTCCTACGAGCAGTACTTC. It translates to CASSQDLQRGYSYEQYF.